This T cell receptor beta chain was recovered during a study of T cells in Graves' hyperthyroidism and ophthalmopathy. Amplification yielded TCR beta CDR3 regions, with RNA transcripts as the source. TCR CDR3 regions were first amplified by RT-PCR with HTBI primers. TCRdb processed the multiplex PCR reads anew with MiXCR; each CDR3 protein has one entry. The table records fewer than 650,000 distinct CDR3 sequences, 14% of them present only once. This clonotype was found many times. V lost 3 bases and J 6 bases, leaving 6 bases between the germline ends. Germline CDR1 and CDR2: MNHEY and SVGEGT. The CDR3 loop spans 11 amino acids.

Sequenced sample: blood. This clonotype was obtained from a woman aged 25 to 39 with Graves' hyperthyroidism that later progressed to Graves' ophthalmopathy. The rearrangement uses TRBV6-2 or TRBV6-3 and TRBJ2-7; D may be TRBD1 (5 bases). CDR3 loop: CASSYRGEQYF. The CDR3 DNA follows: TGTGCCAGCAGTTATAGGGGCGAGCAGTACTTC.